This T cell receptor beta chain was identified during a study of T cells in Graves' hyperthyroidism and ophthalmopathy. Study-level results: Among clonotypes expanded in thyroid above 0.001, most were also found in blood.

V was pared by 3 bases and J by 5 bases, with 14 bases between. CDR1 and CDR2 from the germline V gene are MGHRA and YSYEKL. The CDR3 totals 14 residues. As regards this clonotype: Its specificity is unknown.

Authors of the study amplified TCR beta CDR3 regions from RNA transcripts. When the TCR CDR3 underwent first-round RT-PCR, the HTBI primer set was used. TCRdb analysed the multiplex PCR reads with MiXCR anew, one entry per CDR3 protein. The sample yields about 600,000 distinct CDR3 sequences, approximately 15% seen once. Each ophthalmopathy patient scored at least 3 on the Clinical Activity Score and at least 4 on NOSPECS grade, with duration under 3 months. Investigators excluded patients with uncontrolled infection, other autoimmune disease, pregnancy or lactation. Clinical symptoms, serum thyroxine and TRAb, thyroid ultrasound and orbital computed tomography were used for the diagnoses.

This TCR was recovered from a woman between 35 and 50 years old with Graves' ophthalmopathy. The chain is built from TRBV4-1 and TRBJ2-7, with a possible D match to TRBD1 (5 bases). Sequencing input: blood. The CDR3 bases are TGCGCCAGCAGCCAGTCCGGACACCCGAACGAGCAGTACTTC. Translation: CASSQSGHPNEQYF.